This TCR beta chain is from a study of long-term antiretroviral therapy in people with HIV. Study-wide points: HIV repertoire CDR3 lengths ranged less widely than those of controls. Post-treatment diversity went higher with ART but stayed below transplant donor controls.

Specimens carried about 1-10 million cryopreserved PBMC before DNA extraction. Germline CDR1 is SNHLY and CDR2 is FYNNEI. The V end was cut by 6 bases, the J end by 2 bases, with 15 bases between. The CDR3 extends over 15 amino acids. Run at survey level, the immunoSEQ assay was version v3.0. Sequencing efforts were directed toward roughly 40,000-55,000 T-cell genomes per sample. The data were produced by immunoSEQ multiplex PCR, yet TCRdb's version contains in-frame clones alone and is incomplete. The profile shows 25,000 to 30,000 clones, approximately 93% of them singletons. As for this clone: No antigen is known for it.

The sequence was obtained from a man younger than 35 with HIV. The rearrangement uses TRBV2 and TRBJ2-3; the D gene is possibly TRBD1 (6 bases). The sample consisted of unsorted PBMCs, taken 3.1 years after starting antiretroviral therapy. In DNA form, the CDR3 reads TGTGCCAGCAGGAAACCGGACAGCGTCACAGATACGCAGTATTTT. Encoded protein: CASRKPDSVTDTQYF.